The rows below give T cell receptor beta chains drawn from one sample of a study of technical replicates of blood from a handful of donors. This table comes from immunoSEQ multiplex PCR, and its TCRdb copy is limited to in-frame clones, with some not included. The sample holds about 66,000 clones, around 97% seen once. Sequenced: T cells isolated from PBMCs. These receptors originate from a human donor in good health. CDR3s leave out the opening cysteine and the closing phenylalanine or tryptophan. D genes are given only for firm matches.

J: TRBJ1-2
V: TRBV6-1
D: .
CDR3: ASSRTVYGYT

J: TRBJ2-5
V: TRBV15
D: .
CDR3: ATSRAGAQETQY

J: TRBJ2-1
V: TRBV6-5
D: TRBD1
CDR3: ASSLDRTIFYEQF

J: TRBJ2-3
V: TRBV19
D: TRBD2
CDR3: ASRAGGPTDTQY

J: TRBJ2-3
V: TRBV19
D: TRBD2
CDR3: ASSMGTSGSKTDTQY

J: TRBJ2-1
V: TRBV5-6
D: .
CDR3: ASKRNPSSYNEQF

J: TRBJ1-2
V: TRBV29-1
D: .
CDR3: SVEVRGNYGYT

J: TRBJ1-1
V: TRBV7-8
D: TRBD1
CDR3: ASGAGGSEAF

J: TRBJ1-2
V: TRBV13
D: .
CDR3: ASSYPQGIRITNYGYT

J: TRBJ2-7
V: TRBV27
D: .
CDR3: ASSQTPRKTYEQY

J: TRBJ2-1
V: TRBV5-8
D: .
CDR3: ASSRGSSSYNEQF

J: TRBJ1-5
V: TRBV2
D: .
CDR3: ASSTNRDQPQH

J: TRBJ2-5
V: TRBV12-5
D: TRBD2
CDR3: AEAGGETQY

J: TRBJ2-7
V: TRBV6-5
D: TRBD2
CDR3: ASSTTSGAAEQY

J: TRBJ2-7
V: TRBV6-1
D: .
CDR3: ASSEDNFPYEQY